This TCR beta chain was identified in a study of cytomegalovirus exposure and HLA in healthy donors. General observations from the study: Investigators reported 150 to 200 TCR beta chains as tied to cytomegalovirus. Reportedly, diagnosis of cytomegalovirus status by the classifier showed high specificity and sensitivity. Specificity for CMV antigens was confirmed in vitro for a few of the CMV-associated chains.

Concerning this clone: Its antigen is unknown.

Produced via immunoSEQ multiplex PCR; TCRdb's table is partial and in-frame only. The sample gives 200,000 to 300,000 clones, around 90% of which show up once; roughly 3% is in the top ten. Material: PBMCs. This clonotype was obtained from a young woman in good health and CMV-seronegative.

CDR3 DNA: TGTGCCAGCAGAAGACTAGCGGGAGGGCAGACAGATACGCAGTATTTT. Protein sequence: CASRRLAGGQTDTQYF. V and J are TRBV27 and TRBJ2-3, with 14 positions matching TRBD2. Germline trimming cut 6 bases from V and 3 bases from J; bases unmatched to any gene: 5. The CDR3 is made up of 16 amino acids. Germline-derived CDR1 and CDR2 are MNHEY and SMNVEV (reference sequence).